This T cell receptor (beta chain) was recorded in a study of Ad26.COV2.S vaccination and SARS-CoV-2 variants. Background on the study: Ad26.COV2.S, an intramuscular injection, was given once or twice 56 days apart. Notes on the study in general: Substantial response breadth was reportedly seen for spike-specific CD8+ and CD4+ T cells after vaccination.

The treatment is: about 20 received Ad26.COV2.S at low or high dose, single or two shots; about 5 received placebo; per-sample allocation not given. Vaccine and placebo recipients were sampled on day 63 after the first injection. It was an adult aged 18-55 years in Boston who was the donor. Sequenced by immunoSEQ multiplex PCR; TCRdb stores in-frame clones only, minus some. The data show about half a million clones, 89% seen once. Germline V gene data show CDR1 as MDHEN and CDR2 as SYDVKM. This CDR3 has 17 residues. After removal of 4 bases from V and 7 bases from J, the junction contained 14 bases not matched to a gene. Note on this clone: Its antigen is unidentified.

The source was peripheral blood, collected in a trial of Ad26.COV2.S vaccine versus placebo. V gene TRBV28 combines with J gene TRBJ2-1; 9 bases fit TRBD1. This TCR was recovered from a person between 18 and 59 years old who received the Ad26.COV2.S COVID-19 vaccine or a placebo. The CDR3, as DNA: TGTGCCAGCAGTTCACCGGCCGGGACAGGGATTAGGAATGAGCAGTTCTTC. This encodes CASSSPAGTGIRNEQFF.